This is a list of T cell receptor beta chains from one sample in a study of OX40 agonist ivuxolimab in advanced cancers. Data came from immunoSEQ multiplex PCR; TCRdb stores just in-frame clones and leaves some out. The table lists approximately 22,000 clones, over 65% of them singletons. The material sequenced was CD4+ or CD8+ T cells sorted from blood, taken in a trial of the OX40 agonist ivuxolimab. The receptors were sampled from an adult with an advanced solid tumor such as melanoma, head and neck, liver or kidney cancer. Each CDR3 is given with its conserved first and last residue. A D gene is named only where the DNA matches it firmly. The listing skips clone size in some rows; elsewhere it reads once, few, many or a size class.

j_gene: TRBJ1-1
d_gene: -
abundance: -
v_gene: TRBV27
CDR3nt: TGTGCCAGCAGTTTATATCCGGGGGGCACTGAAGCTTTCTTT
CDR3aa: CASSLYPGGTEAFF

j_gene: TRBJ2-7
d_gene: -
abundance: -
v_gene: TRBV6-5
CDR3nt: TGTGCCAGCAGTTACTCTTGGGCAGGGGGGGCCTACGAGCAGTACTTC
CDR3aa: CASSYSWAGGAYEQYF

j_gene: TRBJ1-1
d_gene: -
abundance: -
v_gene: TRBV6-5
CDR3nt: TGTGCCAGCAGTTACATAGGGGACACTGAAGCTTTCTTT
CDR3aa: CASSYIGDTEAFF

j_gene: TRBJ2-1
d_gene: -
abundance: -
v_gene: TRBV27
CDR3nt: TGTGCCAGCAGTTTTGGCGGGAATGAGCAGTTCTTC
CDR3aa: CASSFGGNEQFF

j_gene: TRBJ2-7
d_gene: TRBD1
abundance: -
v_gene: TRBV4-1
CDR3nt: TGCGCCAGCAGCCAAGCCTCAGGGGGAACCTACGAGCAGTACTTC
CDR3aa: CASSQASGGTYEQYF

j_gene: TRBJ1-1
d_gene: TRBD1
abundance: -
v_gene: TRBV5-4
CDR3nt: TGTGCCAGCAGCTCAAGACAGGGGCTGAACACTGAAGCTTTCTTT
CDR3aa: CASSSRQGLNTEAFF

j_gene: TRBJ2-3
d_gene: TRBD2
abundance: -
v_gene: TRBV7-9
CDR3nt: TGTGCCAGCAGCCTTACTAGCGGGGGGTTTTCGGATACGCAGTATTTT
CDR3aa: CASSLTSGGFSDTQYF

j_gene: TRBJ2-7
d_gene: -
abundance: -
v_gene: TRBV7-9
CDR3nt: TGTGCCAGCAGCTCCAGTTCGACGGACGAACTACACTACGAGCAGTACTTC
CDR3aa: CASSSSSTDELHYEQYF

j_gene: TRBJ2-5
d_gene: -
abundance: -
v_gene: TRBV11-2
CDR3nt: TGTGCCAGCAGCACTAACAGGGTTGGTGAGACCCAGTACTTC
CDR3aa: CASSTNRVGETQYF

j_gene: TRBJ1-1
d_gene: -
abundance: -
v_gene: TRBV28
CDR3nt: TGTGCCAGCAGTTTACCGGGTTCCCAAGGGGACACTGAAGCTTTCTTT
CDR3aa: CASSLPGSQGDTEAFF

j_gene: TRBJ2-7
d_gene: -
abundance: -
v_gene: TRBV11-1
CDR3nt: TGTGCCAGCAGCTTGGGGCGGCCCTACGAGCAGTACTTC
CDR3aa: CASSLGRPYEQYF

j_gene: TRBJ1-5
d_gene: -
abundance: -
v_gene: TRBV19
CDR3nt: TGTGCCAGTAGTATGGTTATCAATCAGCCCCAGCATTTT
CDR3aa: CASSMVINQPQHF

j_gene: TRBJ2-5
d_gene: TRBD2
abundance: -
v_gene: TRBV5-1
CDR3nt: TGCGCCAGCAGCTTGGTCGAGCGGGGGGGCCAAGAGACCCAGTACTTC
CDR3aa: CASSLVERGGQETQYF

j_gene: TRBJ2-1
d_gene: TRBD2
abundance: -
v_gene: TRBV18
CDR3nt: TGTGCCAGCTCACCTGGGACTACTCCCAATGAGCAGTTCTTC
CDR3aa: CASSPGTTPNEQFF

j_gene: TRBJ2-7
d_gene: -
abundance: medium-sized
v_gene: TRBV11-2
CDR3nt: TGTGCCAGCAGCTTGGGTACCGGGTTTAGCAACGAGCAGTACTTC
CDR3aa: CASSLGTGFSNEQYF

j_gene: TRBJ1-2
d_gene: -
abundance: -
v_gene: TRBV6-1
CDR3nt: TGTGCCAGCAGTTGGGACAAGGGAGAATATGGCTACACCTTC
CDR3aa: CASSWDKGEYGYTF